The 11 T cell receptor beta chains below were found in one sample sequenced in a study of T cells in Graves' hyperthyroidism and ophthalmopathy. Amplification of TCR beta CDR3 regions used RNA as the template. Initially, a first-round RT-PCR of the TCR CDR3 employed the HTBI primer set. Each CDR3 protein gets one entry after TCRdb re-called the multiplex PCR reads with MiXCR. Found here are about 600,000 distinct CDR3 sequences, approximately 16% of them singletons; the top ten hold about 3.5%. The sequenced sample consisted of blood. The receptor source for this set is a middle-aged woman with Graves' ophthalmopathy.

Ten or more counts support this clonotype. J is TRBJ1-4 and V is TRBV20-1; perhaps TRBD1 as D (5 bases). This CDR3 comprises 14 residues. CDR1 is DFQATT and CDR2 is SNEGSKA in the germline V gene (reference sequence). Trimming pared 1 base from V and 5 bases from J, leaving 11 bases between. This chain's CDR3 is CSARGARENEKLFF. In DNA form, the CDR3 reads TGCAGTGCTAGAGGGGCCAGGGAAAATGAAAAACTGTTTTTT.

This clonotype came up many times. The chain combines TRBV20-1 with TRBJ2-7; 12 nucleotides align to TRBD1. V was clipped by 5 bases and J by 5 bases; unmatched bases: 7. The CDR3 loop spans 14 amino acids. Germline V gene lookup returns CDR1 DFQATT and CDR2 SNEGSKA (reference sequence). The CDR3 region has the DNA TGCAGTGCTCGAAAGGGACAGGGGGCCGACGAGCAGTACTTC. Protein sequence: CSARKGQGADEQYF.

At least ten counts were recorded for this clonotype. The rearrangement links TRBV2 to TRBJ2-7, with TRBD2 identical over 9 bases. Germline CDR1 and CDR2: SNHLY and FYNNEI. This CDR3 is built from 15 residues. V was clipped by 8 bases and J by 3 bases; unmatched bases: 11. CDR3 nucleotide sequence: TGTGCCAGCGCCCACGCTAGCGGGACTGACTACGAGCAGTACTTC. Protein product: CASAHASGTDYEQYF.

The rearrangement joins TRBV12-3 or TRBV12-4 to TRBJ2-7; 8 bases are shared with TRBD1. The CDR3 has 12 residues. Trimming at V came to 6 bases and at J to 5 bases, leaving 3 bases not matched to a gene. The CDR3 DNA reads TGTGCCAGCAGAAGACAGGGGAACGAGCAGTACTTC. It translates to CASRRQGNEQYF.

This clonotype was recorded a few times. The rearrangement links TRBV5-1 to TRBJ1-2; TRBD1 agrees at 7 bases. J gave up 0 bases and V 5 bases, and 22 bases lay outside the gene matches. CDR1 is SGHRS, CDR2 YFSETQ, per germline. The CDR3 contains 20 residues. This chain's CDR3 is CASRPGLTGTSPETNYGYTF. CDR3 DNA: TGCGCCAGCAGACCCGGACTGACAGGGACATCACCGGAGACTAACTATGGCTACACCTTC.

This clonotype was recorded at least ten times. V and J are TRBV3-1 and TRBJ2-3, with D tentatively TRBD1 (6 bases). The CDR3 runs 13 residues. Germline CDR1 and CDR2: LGHDT and YNNKEL (reference sequence). V lost 5 bases to trimming and J lost 7 bases, with 13 bases between them. CDR3 sequence (DNA): TGTGCCAGCAGCGGACCAGGGGCGTATACGCAGTATTTT. Residues: CASSGPGAYTQYF.

The count of this clonotype is one. The CDR3, as DNA: TGTGCCAGTAGTGGGGGAGGGGGTGTAGGGTATGAGCAGTTCTTC. Translated, it gives CASSGGGGVGYEQFF. The chain employs TRBV19 and TRBJ2-1, with D perhaps matching TRBD2 (7 bases). V lost 5 bases, J lost 8 bases, and 19 bases lay in between. This CDR3 comprises 15 residues. Germline values: CDR1 LNHDA, CDR2 SQIVND (reference sequence).

The chain carries TRBV4-1 and TRBJ2-1, with 7 bases matching TRBD2. The germline V gene encodes CDR1 MGHRA and CDR2 YSYEKL. V lost 0 bases and J lost 7; bases outside the gene matches: 12. The CDR3 sequence is 17 residues long. CDR3 sequence (DNA): TGCGCCAGCAGCCAAGATCGGGGCGGGAGAGGAGGGAATGAGCAGTTCTTC. Its protein is CASSQDRGGRGGNEQFF.

This clonotype has at least ten counts. This chain links TRBV20-1 with TRBJ2-3, with 10 bases lining up with TRBD1. Germline assignment: CDR1 DFQATT and CDR2 SNEGSKA (reference sequence). This CDR3 has 15 residues. J gave up 4 bases and V 0 bases, and 4 bases lay outside the gene matches. The CDR3 DNA is TGCAGTGCTAGAGATTTGGGACAGGGGCCAGATACGCAGTATTTT. Amino acid sequence: CSARDLGQGPDTQYF.

The sample holds many counts of this clonotype. This chain links TRBV2 with TRBJ1-1; D might be TRBD1 (6 bases). The V and J ends lost 7 bases and 2 bases respectively, with 11 bases between them. Germline-derived CDR1 and CDR2 are SNHLY and FYNNEI. The CDR3 has 13 residues. For the CDR3, the DNA is TGTGCCAGCAAGAGGGGGGTAAACACTGAAGCTTTCTTT. Its translation is CASKRGVNTEAFF. Filled out from reference TRBV2 and TRBJ1-1, the complete variable domain reads EPEVTQTPSHQVTQMGQEVILRCVPISNHLYFYWYRQILGQKVEFLVSFYNNEISEKSEIFDDQFSVERPDGSNFTLKIRSTKLEDSAMYFCASKRGVNTEAFFGQGTRLTVV.

This clonotype was seen a handful of times. The chain has TRBV29-1 and TRBJ1-1; D not resolved. Germline loops: CDR1 SQVTM, CDR2 ANQGSEA. V gave up 7 bases and J gave up 4 bases, with 13 bases separating them. This CDR3 is built from 12 residues. CDR3 bases: TGCAGCGCAACCAGTTTGAGCACTGAAGCTTTCTTT. Residues: CSATSLSTEAFF.